The 17 T cell receptor beta chains reported below all come from one sample, sequenced in a study of shared clonotypes between healthy human individuals. TCRdb's copy holds only in-frame clones and misses some; the assay was immunoSEQ multiplex PCR. The sample shows 2 million to 3 million clones, 90% to 95% of them seen only once. The sample was naive CD4+ T cells from PBMCs. The sample's subset: CD45RA+ positively selected. These receptors all stem from a man younger than 30 in good health. Some clones in this sample may be carry-over from other donors' samples.

This chain joins TRBV30 and TRBJ2-4, with no clear D. Trimming pared 3 bases from V and 0 bases from J, leaving 6 bases between. The germline V gene encodes CDR1 GTSNPN and CDR2 SVGIG (reference sequence). The CDR3 is made up of 13 amino acids. CDR3 nucleotide sequence: TGTGCCTGGAGGGAAGTAGCCAAAAACATTCAGTACTTC. It encodes CAWREVAKNIQYF.

The CDR3 here is CASSFFGAGANVLTF. The CDR3 coding sequence is TGTGCCAGCAGTTTCTTCGGGGCTGGGGCCAACGTCCTGACTTTC. V and J are TRBV27 and TRBJ2-6, with D perhaps TRBD2 (5 bases). The V gene's germline CDR1 is MNHEY and CDR2 SMNVEV (reference sequence). The CDR3 runs to 15 residues. V was shortened by 3 bases and J by 2 bases, with 8 bases between the two germline ends.

The gene calls are TRBV2 and TRBJ2-1; 7 nucleotides match TRBD1. This CDR3 is built from 19 residues. J lost 4 bases, V lost 4 bases, and 19 bases had no gene match. Germline V gene sequence: CDR1 SNHLY, CDR2 FYNNEI. CDR3 protein: CASSVLIEYHRGGYNEQFF. CDR3 bases: TGTGCCAGCAGTGTTCTAATCGAGTATCACAGGGGTGGATACAATGAGCAGTTCTTC. Looking up the rest from reference TRBV2 and TRBJ2-1 gives the full variable domain: EPEVTQTPSHQVTQMGQEVILRCVPISNHLYFYWYRQILGQKVEFLVSFYNNEISEKSEIFDDQFSVERPDGSNFTLKIRSTKLEDSAMYFCASSVLIEYHRGGYNEQFFGPGTRLTVL.

V and J are TRBV6-7 and TRBJ1-2, with D perhaps TRBD1 (6 bases). TRBV6-7 is an ORF; its function is uncertain. Trimming took 0 bases from V and 0 from J, leaving 17 bases between them. This CDR3 spans 18 amino acids. DNA for the CDR3: TGTGCCAGCAGTTACTCTGGGGGCCGCCCGCCGTCTAACTATGGCTACACCTTC. It specifies CASSYSGGRPPSNYGYTF.

To note about this clone: One end of the junction does not line up with germline, which may come from a read error. The J gene is TRBJ2-7, the V gene TRBV27, with TRBD2 identical over 13 bases. The V gene's germline CDR1 is MNHEY and CDR2 SMNVEV (reference sequence). The CDR3 runs to 16 residues. In DNA form, the CDR3 reads TGTGTCAGCAGTTTAACTAGCGGGAGGGCAAGAGAGGAGCAGTACTTC. Protein: CVSSLTSGRAREEQYF.

The genes are TRBV7-3 and TRBJ2-2; 13 bases are shared with TRBD2. In germline, CDR1 is SGHTA, CDR2 FQGTGA. This CDR3 has 16 amino acids. Trimming cost V 5 bases and J 7 bases; bases outside gene matches: 7. CDR3: CASSLGTSGIGGELFF. DNA of the CDR3: TGTGCCAGCAGCCTCGGGACTAGCGGGATTGGCGGGGAGCTGTTTTTT. Full variable domain (remainder filled in from reference TRBV7-3 and TRBJ2-2): GAGVSQTPSNKVTEKGKYVELRCDPISGHTALYWYRQSLGQGPEFLIYFQGTGAADDSGLPNDRFFAVRPEGSVSTLKIQRTERGDSAVYLCASSLGTSGIGGELFFGEGSRLTVL.

CDR3 coding DNA: TGTGCCAGCAGTTACTCGTCCGGGACGCTAAACACTGAAGCTTTCTTT. Residues: CASSYSSGTLNTEAFF. The J gene is TRBJ1-1, the V gene TRBV6-5, with a possible D match to TRBD1 (5 bases). V was clipped by 0 bases and J by 2 bases, with 13 bases between them. The CDR3 is made up of 16 amino acids. CDR1 is MNHEY, CDR2 SVGAGI, per germline.

V is TRBV7-3 and J is TRBJ2-2; 10 nucleotides align to TRBD2. CDR3 length: 16 residues. V shed 2 bases, J shed 1 base, and the junction held 1 base outside the gene matches. The germline V gene has CDR1 SGHTA and CDR2 FQGTGA. The CDR3 region has the DNA TGTGCCAGCAGCTTATTAGCGGGAGGGAACACCGGGGAGCTGTTTTTT. Its protein is CASSLLAGGNTGELFF.

In DNA, the CDR3 is TGTGCCAGCAGCCTGGGCGGGCTGATCTCCTACGAGCAGTACTTC. This translates into CASSLGGLISYEQYF. This chain joins TRBV4-2 and TRBJ2-7; perhaps TRBD2 as D (5 bases). Germline CDR1 is LGHNA and CDR2 is YNFKEQ. This CDR3 spans 15 amino acids. The germline V and J ends were trimmed by 4 bases and 0 bases, with 13 bases remaining between them.

The chain recombines TRBV28 with TRBJ2-5, with a tentative D call TRBD2 (6 bases). The CDR3 length is 12 residues. From germline, CDR1 is MDHEN and CDR2 SYDVKM. CDR3 DNA sequence: TGTGGCTACACTGATGGGAGGGAGACCCAGTACTTC. This sequence encodes CGYTDGRETQYF.

About this clone itself: This sample includes further DNA sequences coding for the same CDR3. The chain has TRBV20-1 and TRBJ1-2; tentatively, D is TRBD1 (6 bases). Germline assignment: CDR1 DFQATT and CDR2 SNEGSKA (reference sequence). The CDR3 is 11 amino acids. V gave up 3 bases and J gave up 6 bases, with 8 bases separating them. The chain's CDR3 is CSASHRDGYTF. The CDR3 DNA sequence: TGCAGTGCTAGCCACAGGGATGGCTACACCTTC.

V is TRBV9 and J is TRBJ1-5; 10 bases are a match to TRBD1. Germline CDR1 is SGDLS and CDR2 is YYNGEE. The CDR3 consists of 17 residues. J was trimmed by 0 bases and V by 3 bases; bases with no gene match: 6. The CDR3: CASSGGTGAYSNQPQHF. The CDR3 bases are TGTGCCAGCAGCGGAGGGACAGGGGCCTATAGCAATCAGCCCCAGCATTTT.

The chain uses TRBV25-1 and TRBJ2-1, with 8 bases that match TRBD2. V was clipped by 10 bases and J by 7 bases; unmatched bases: 12. The V gene's germline CDR1 is MGHDK and CDR2 SYGVNS. This CDR3 is 14 amino acids long. The CDR3 DNA follows: TGTGCCACCAGGCTAGCGGGCGCCTCAAATGAGCAGTTCTTC. As protein: CATRLAGASNEQFF.

This clone was detected only once. This rearrangement joins TRBV18 to TRBJ2-5; 9 nucleotides line up with TRBD2. V trimming: 2 bases; J trimming: 4 bases; junction bases outside the gene matches: 8. The germline V gene encodes CDR1 KGHSH and CDR2 LQKENI. The CDR3 runs to 16 residues. The CDR3 protein is CASSPKWLAGSETQYF. The CDR3 nucleotides are TGTGCCAGCTCACCAAAATGGCTAGCGGGATCAGAGACCCAGTACTTC.

The V and J genes are TRBV28 and TRBJ1-5; TRBD1 matches at 11 bases. The ends lost 6 bases at V and 4 bases at J; junction bases unmatched: 8. The CDR3 runs 16 residues. In germline, CDR1 is MDHEN, CDR2 SYDVKM. CDR3 in amino acids: CASSAGGTGGNQPQHF. The CDR3 nucleotides read TGTGCCAGCAGCGCCGGCGGGACAGGGGGTAATCAGCCCCAGCATTTT.

V gene TRBV19 combines with J gene TRBJ2-7, with D perhaps assigned TRBD1 or TRBD2 (5 bases each). The CDR3 loop spans 14 amino acids. Germline V gene data show CDR1 as LNHDA and CDR2 as SQIVND (reference sequence). V was clipped by 3 bases and J by 2 bases, with 11 bases between them. CDR3 amino acids: CASSIYGGPYEQYF. The CDR3 coding sequence is TGTGCCAGTAGTATTTATGGGGGTCCCTACGAGCAGTACTTC.

The gene calls are TRBV19 and TRBJ2-2, with D perhaps matching TRBD2 (5 bases). This CDR3 has 14 residues. From germline, CDR1 is LNHDA and CDR2 SQIVND (reference sequence). Trimming stripped 3 bases from V and 4 bases from J, with 9 bases between. The CDR3 is CASSMRGLTGELFF. Written as DNA, the CDR3 is TGTGCCAGTAGTATGCGAGGACTCACCGGGGAGCTGTTTTTT. Variable domain in full (rest from reference TRBV19 and TRBJ2-2): DGGITQSPKYLFRKEGQNVTLSCEQNLNHDAMYWYRQDPGQGLRLIYYSQIVNDFQKGDIAEGYSVSREKKESFPLTVTSAQKNPTAFYLCASSMRGLTGELFFGEGSRLTVL.